The clone carrying this T cell receptor beta chain was recorded once. What it recognizes is unknown. This entry is derived from a study of T cell repertoires in cytomegalovirus infection. General study points: Totalled public TCR beta family frequency picked out people who carried CMV plus the relevant HLA.

Each CDR3 protein gets one entry after TCRdb re-called the reads with MiXCR. Seen here are about 300,000 distinct CDR3 sequences, over 20% observed once, and the top ten hold about 14%. The clonotype was recovered from a human donor in good health (CMV status not recorded). Some clones in this sample may be carry-over from other donors' samples. Input material: PBMCs.

The CDR3 DNA reads as TGTGCCAGCAGTCCCCGGGACCGGGACGGCTATGGCTACACCTTC. Amino acids: CASSPRDRDGYGYTF. This chain joins TRBV12-3 or TRBV12-4 and TRBJ1-2; a weak D match, TRBD1 (5 bases). Trimming stripped 5 bases from V and 4 bases from J, with 17 bases between. The CDR3 covers 15 residues.